This T cell receptor (beta chain) was sequenced during a study of Graves' ophthalmopathy and Graves' hyperthyroidism. Turning to this clonotype: Its antigen is unidentified. At one boundary the junction diverges from the germline segment, which might be a read error.

This CDR3 contains 14 residues. Germline CDR1 is KGHDR and CDR2 is SFDVKD. Study outcomes and limitations: Distinction of ophthalmopathy from stable hyperthyroidism by a 13-signature model reached approximately 88% sensitivity and roughly 78% specificity.

Amplified TCR beta CDR3 regions were obtained using RNA transcripts as template. Second-round multiplex PCR came after a first-round RT-PCR that employed HTBI primers. One entry per CDR3 protein results from TCRdb running MiXCR on the multiplex PCR reads. The sample contains 1 million to 1.3 million distinct CDR3 sequences, around a third of which appear only once. The gene calls are TRBV24-1 and TRBJ1-1; TRBD1 matches at 7 bases. This TCR was sampled from an adult man with Graves' hyperthyroidism. The specimen was peripheral blood or thyroid tissue (not recorded which). In nucleotides, the CDR3 is TGTGCCGCCAGTGATTTGACAGGGTTTGGTGAAGCTTTCTTT. Translated, it gives CAASDLTGFGEAFF.